Below are 14 T cell receptor beta chains sequenced from a single sample in a study of blood T cell repertoires in COVID-19. Sequencing was performed with immunoSEQ multiplex PCR; in TCRdb, only in-frame clones are kept and a portion is missing. Here the sample spans about 180,000 clones, less than 85% being singletons. The sample consisted of PBMCs or T cells enriched from blood (not recorded which). These receptors all stem from a man aged 55 to 70 who had recovered from COVID-19.

The J gene is TRBJ2-6, the V gene TRBV9; TRBD1 agrees at 8 bases. The ends lost 0 bases at V and 1 base at J; junction bases unmatched: 6. The CDR3 spans 18 residues. Germline lookup yields CDR1 SGDLS and CDR2 YYNGEE. The CDR3 DNA is TGTGCCAGCAGCGTAGGGTTTACAGGGGGATCTGGGGCCAACGTCCTGACTTTC. Protein product: CASSVGFTGGSGANVLTF.

This chain joins TRBV10-2 and TRBJ2-5; 14 positions agree with TRBD2. The V gene end was trimmed by 3 bases and the J gene end by 4 bases; junction bases not matched to a gene: 4. The CDR3 spans 16 residues. Germline CDR1 and CDR2: WSHSY and SAAADI. CDR3 nucleotide sequence: TGCGCCAGCAGTGACTCGGGACTAGCGGGAGTAGAGACCCAGTACTTC. Translated: CASSDSGLAGVETQYF.

The rearrangement joins TRBV6-5 to TRBJ2-7, with TRBD2 as a possible D gene (6 bases). V lost 8 bases to trimming and J lost 3 bases, with 14 bases between them. The CDR3 contains 13 residues. Germline V gives CDR1 MNHEY, CDR2 SVGAGI. Here the CDR3 reads CASLSGGNYEQYF. CDR3 nucleotide sequence: TGTGCCAGCCTATCCGGGGGAAACTACGAGCAGTACTTC.

The chain is built from TRBV7-2 and TRBJ2-7; D is ambiguous. The CDR3 length is 13 residues. The germline V gene has CDR1 SGHTA and CDR2 FQGNSA. The V end was cut by 0 bases, the J end by 2 bases, with 5 bases between. CDR3 coding DNA: TGTGCCAGCAGCTTAGCGAGGACCTACGAGCAGTACTTC. Translated: CASSLARTYEQYF.

The DNA for the CDR3 is TGCGCCAGCAGCCAGGGACTAGGGGGCACAGATACGCAGTATTTT. This gives the protein CASSQGLGGTDTQYF. The genes are TRBV5-1 and TRBJ2-3, with 8 bases aligning to TRBD2. Per the germline V gene, CDR1 is SGHRS and CDR2 is YFSETQ. V shed 4 bases, J shed 1 base, and the junction held 5 bases outside the gene matches. This CDR3 has 15 amino acids.

This chain joins TRBV10-3 and TRBJ1-5; tentatively, D is TRBD1 (6 bases). The CDR3 loop spans 14 amino acids. V lost 2 bases and J 4 bases, leaving 9 bases between the germline ends. Germline CDR1 reads ENHRY; CDR2 reads SYGVKD. CDR3 residues: CAISETGQNQPQHF. The CDR3 nucleotides are TGTGCCATCAGTGAGACAGGGCAAAATCAGCCCCAGCATTTT.

The V gene is TRBV7-8, the J gene TRBJ1-3; no clear D gene. Germline CDR1 is SGHVS and CDR2 is FQNEAQ. Trimming removed 7 bases at V and 4 bases at J, with 14 bases between. This CDR3 contains 14 residues. The CDR3 is CASTRREQGNTIYF. DNA of the CDR3: TGTGCCAGCACACGACGGGAACAGGGAAACACCATATATTTT.

The chain uses TRBV27 and TRBJ2-6; D not resolved. The V gene's germline CDR1 is MNHEY and CDR2 SMNVEV (reference sequence). CDR3 size: 15 residues. The ends were cut back, 2 bases at V and 4 bases at J, with 9 bases in the middle. CDR3: CASSLGFEGANVLTF. CDR3 nucleotide sequence: TGTGCCAGCAGTTTAGGTTTTGAGGGGGCCAACGTCCTGACTTTC.

The V call is TRBV24-1, the J call TRBJ2-2, with a possible D match to TRBD2 (5 bases). Germline CDR1 KGHDR, CDR2 SFDVKD. The CDR3 runs to 15 residues. V was clipped by 8 bases and J by 2 bases, with 14 bases between them. CDR3 coding DNA: TGTGCCACCAACGACCTAGCAGATAACACCGGGGAGCTGTTTTTT. Translated, it gives CATNDLADNTGELFF.

This clone came up many times. This chain connects TRBV19 to TRBJ2-2; D is unclear. This CDR3 has 12 residues. The germline V and J ends were trimmed by 2 bases and 7 bases, with 5 bases remaining between them. Germline assignment: CDR1 LNHDA and CDR2 SQIVND (reference sequence). The CDR3 protein is CASSIIIGELFF. Here the CDR3 DNA reads TGTGCCAGTAGTATAATAATCGGGGAGCTGTTTTTT.

J is TRBJ2-5 and V is TRBV29-1; D not certain. This CDR3 region has 12 residues. The V end was cut by 0 bases, the J end by 3 bases, with 5 bases between. Per the germline V gene, CDR1 is SQVTM and CDR2 is ANQGSEA. CDR3 bases: TGCAGCGTTGAAGAGCCAGAAGAGACCCAGTACTTC. Its protein product is CSVEEPEETQYF. The variable domain in full, completed from reference TRBV29-1 and TRBJ2-5, reads SAVISQKPSRDICQRGTSLTIQCQVDSQVTMMFWYRQQPGQSLTLIATANQGSEATYESGFVIDKFPISRPNLTFSTLTVSNMSPEDSSIYLCSVEEPEETQYFGPGTRLLVL.

This clone was seen once. Here the CDR3 DNA reads TGTGCCAGCAGCCCGGGACAGGGAAATAATGAGCAGTTCTTC. Its translation: CASSPGQGNNEQFF. The V and J genes are TRBV7-6 and TRBJ2-1; 9 bases fit TRBD1. CDR1 SGHVS and CDR2 FNYEAQ come from the germline V gene. V was pared by 5 bases and J by 7 bases, with 6 bases of the junction left unmatched. The CDR3 covers 14 residues.

V and J are TRBV5-1 and TRBJ1-2; D perhaps matches TRBD1 (6 bases). The germline V and J ends were trimmed by 0 bases and 2 bases, with 11 bases remaining between them. The CDR3 spans 15 residues. The V gene's germline CDR1 is SGHRS and CDR2 YFSETQ. This CDR3 is CASSLVPDSNYGYTF. CDR3 nucleotides: TGCGCCAGCAGCTTGGTCCCGGACAGCAACTATGGCTACACCTTC.

The chain combines TRBV5-1 with TRBJ1-2, with a tentative D call TRBD1 (6 bases). Germline V CDR1 and CDR2: SGHRS, YFSETQ. With 1 base removed from V and 3 bases from J, the gap between germline ends came to 13 bases. The length of the CDR3 is 15 residues. The CDR3 reads CASSLNAGADYGYTF. The DNA for the CDR3 is TGCGCCAGCAGCTTGAACGCAGGGGCGGACTATGGCTACACCTTC.